The 9 T cell receptor beta chains below come from one sample, sequenced in a study of human T cells and chemical hapten exposure. Time point noted: healthy volunteer bleed at 6 weeks. The starting material, unfractionated whole blood, was used for total RNA extraction. Via MiXCR, TCRdb re-called the RACE reads, giving one row per CDR3 protein. The table shows tens of thousands of distinct CDR3 sequences, with approximately 8.6% occurring only once. Sequences were obtained from whole blood. Receptors originate from a male donor in good health. Some clones in this sample may be carry-over from other donors' samples.

The sample holds a few counts of this clonotype. The rearrangement uses TRBV12-3 or TRBV12-4 and TRBJ2-7; possibly TRBD1 or TRBD2 for D (5 bases each). V lost 4 bases and J lost 0, with 10 bases in between. There are 14 residues in the CDR3. CDR3: CASSWDPSSYEQYF. In DNA, the CDR3 is TGTGCCAGCAGTTGGGACCCGAGCTCCTACGAGCAGTACTTC.

The sample holds many counts of this clonotype. This sequence joins TRBV12-3 or TRBV12-4 and TRBJ2-7, with 7 bases aligning to TRBD1. The trim removed 7 bases at V and 0 bases at J, leaving 15 bases unmatched. This CDR3 is 17 amino acids long. The CDR3 region is CASTETYTGANSYEQYF. The CDR3 DNA is TGTGCCAGCACCGAAACGTACACAGGGGCCAACTCCTACGAGCAGTACTTC.

In this sample, this clonotype turned up once. A much larger clone lies a single base off, so this may be a read error. This chain uses TRBV7-6 with TRBJ2-3; 11 bases are shared with TRBD2. The length of the CDR3 is 17 residues. Germline values: CDR1 SGHVS, CDR2 FNYEAQ. CDR3 DNA sequence: TGTGCCAGCAGCTTCCGACTAGCGGGGTCACACACAGATACGCAGAATTTT. As protein: CASSFRLAGSHTDTQNF.

The CDR3 sequence: CASSQHGSKTGELFF. CDR3 DNA sequence: TGTGCCAGCAGCCAACACGGGAGTAAGACCGGGGAGCTGTTTTTT. The genes are TRBV3-1 and TRBJ2-2; weak D call: TRBD2 (6 bases). The V and J ends lost 2 bases and 5 bases respectively, with 12 bases between them. Germline assignment: CDR1 LGHDT and CDR2 YNNKEL (reference sequence). This CDR3 region has 15 residues.

The chain has TRBV5-1 and TRBJ2-3, with TRBD2 identical over 15 bases. CDR3 size: 19 residues. V dropped 3 bases and J dropped 0; count of bases not matched to a gene: 8. The germline V gene encodes CDR1 SGHRS and CDR2 YFSETQ. CDR3: CASSSGLAGGMESTDTQYF. The CDR3 coding sequence is TGCGCCAGCAGCTCCGGACTAGCGGGAGGGATGGAAAGCACAGATACGCAGTATTTT.

CDR3: CASSLAGQGLSTDTQYF. The CDR3 DNA follows: TGTGCCAGCAGTTTAGCGGGACAGGGCCTTAGCACAGATACGCAGTATTTT. V is TRBV12-3 or TRBV12-4 and J is TRBJ2-3, with 9 nucleotides matching TRBD1. The CDR3 is 17 residues long. V lost 0 bases to trimming and J lost 0 bases; unmatched junction nucleotides: 4.

This clonotype appeared a few times. The gene calls are TRBV12-3 or TRBV12-4 and TRBJ1-4, with 9 positions matching TRBD1. The CDR3 sequence is 16 residues long. V was clipped by 5 bases and J by 1 base; unmatched bases: 5. In DNA form, the CDR3 reads TGTGCCAGCAGTCCTGGACAGGGGAGAACTAATGAAAAACTGTTTTTT. Translation gives CASSPGQGRTNEKLFF.

This clonotype was recorded only once. The chain employs TRBV27 and TRBJ2-1, with D possibly called TRBD1 or TRBD2 (6 bases each). The CDR3 has 16 amino acids. Germline CDR1 is MNHEY and CDR2 is SMNVEV (reference sequence). The V and J ends lost 3 bases and 5 bases respectively, with 17 bases between them. The CDR3: CASSLGRDGGHNEQFF. The CDR3 nucleotides are TGTGCCAGCAGTTTGGGGCGGGACGGGGGCCACAATGAGCAGTTCTTC.

The sample holds many counts of this clonotype. This chain uses TRBV7-9 with TRBJ1-1; TRBD1 is a possible D gene (5 bases). Germline-derived CDR1 and CDR2 are SEHNR and FQNEAQ (reference sequence). This CDR3 has 16 residues. Trimming stripped 3 bases from V and 4 bases from J, with 18 bases between. CDR3 sequence (DNA): TGTGCCAGCAGCTTGACCGACAGCGGGGGTTTCACTGAAGCTTTCTTT. It yields the protein CASSLTDSGGFTEAFF.